Below, one T cell receptor beta chain is given with its context. This sample was included in a study of control samples from healthy donors and cancer patients. Measured with immunoSEQ multiplex PCR; TCRdb has only the in-frame clones, and not every one. This table holds 190,000 or so clones, over 85% found once. The CDR3 is 11 residues long. Trimming left V 0 bases short and J 10 bases short, with 4 bases between. Germline V lookup: CDR1 LNHNV, CDR2 YYDKDF (reference sequence). This clonotype was obtained from a young man in good health. The source material was blood. The rearrangement joins TRBV15 to TRBJ2-1; D gene ambiguous. In DNA, the CDR3 is TGTGCCACCAGCAGAGAGCGGGAGCAGTTCTTC. This codes for CATSREREQFF. Drawing the rest from reference TRBV15 and TRBJ2-1, the complete variable domain is DAMVIQNPRYQVTQFGKPVTLSCSQTLNHNVMYWYQQKSSQAPKLLFHYYDKDFNNEADTPDNFQSRRPNTSFCFLDIRSPGLGDTAMYLCATSREREQFFGPGTRLTVL.